The clone carrying this T cell receptor beta chain turned up a few times. Antigen specificity is unknown. This sample is part of a study of CD8 T cells in ankylosing spondylitis. Study-level findings and limits: It appeared that ankylosing spondylitis blood was characterized by a TCR beta motif of about eight highly homologous variants.

This CDR3 region has 17 residues. The V and J ends lost 0 bases and 5 bases, in that order; junction bases with no gene match: 6. Germline V lookup: CDR1 ENHRY, CDR2 SYGVKD. From the 5' RACE reads, TCRdb called clonotypes with MiXCR, one entry per CDR3 protein. The sample has some 330,000 distinct CDR3 sequences, 6.5% to 10% seen once. Specimen: blood, either unsorted or a sorted T cell fraction (not recorded which). The sequence was collected from a male donor with ankylosing spondylitis. V gene TRBV10-3 combines with J gene TRBJ2-4, with 11 positions matching TRBD2. CDR3 nucleotides: TGTGCCATCAGTGAGTCGACTAGCGGGAATGGTGAAAACATTCAGTACTTC. Residues: CAISESTSGNGENIQYF.